A single sample is the source of the 29 T cell receptor beta chains below, sequenced in a study of blood T cells in healthy people across ages. The second PCR ran about 6 to 12 cycles with a sample-barcoded 5' primer and J-beta primers. TCRdb itself ran the 5' RACE reads through MiXCR, one entry per CDR3 protein. This sample has some 710,000 distinct CDR3 sequences, with 22% found just once. The sequencing sample was made of blood. Receptors were obtained from a man between 65 and 85 years old in good health.

A few counts support this clonotype. The chain employs TRBV4-3 and TRBJ1-4; D remains ambiguous. Germline V gene data show CDR1 as LGHNA and CDR2 as YSLEER. CDR3 length: 17 amino acids. Trimming took off 0 bases at V and 1 base at J, with 12 bases between the two ends. The CDR3 DNA follows: TGCGCCAGCAGCCAAGATGTCGTGGTGGGAACTAATGAAAAACTGTTTTTT. Translating gives CASSQDVVVGTNEKLFF.

The CDR3 spells CASGLKNNEQFF. Written as DNA, the CDR3 is TGTGCTAGTGGTTTGAAGAACAATGAGCAGTTCTTC. The chain links TRBV12-5 to TRBJ2-1; no definite D call. Germline-derived CDR1 and CDR2 are LGHNT and FRNRAP. CDR3 length: 12 residues. The germline V and J ends were trimmed by 2 bases and 5 bases, with 4 bases remaining between them.

This clonotype was observed a handful of times. The genes are TRBV24-1 and TRBJ2-3; no reliable D call. CDR1 is KGHDR and CDR2 is SFDVKD in the germline V gene. The V and J ends lost 1 base and 2 bases respectively, with 6 bases between them. This CDR3 comprises 14 residues. Here the CDR3 DNA reads TGTGCCACCAGTGATTTAGCTTCCACAGATACGCAGTATTTT. Translated, it gives CATSDLASTDTQYF.

This clonotype was counted ten times or more. This chain uses TRBV5-1 with TRBJ1-5; TRBD1 aligns across 7 bases. Per germline, CDR1 SGHRS and CDR2 YFSETQ. CDR3 length: 15 residues. J was trimmed by 4 bases and V by 4 bases; bases with no gene match: 8. The CDR3 here is CASSTGTARNQPQHF. The CDR3 DNA reads as TGCGCCAGCAGCACCGGGACAGCTCGGAATCAGCCCCAGCATTTT.

The table lists this clonotype with a few counts. The rearrangement joins TRBV7-2 to TRBJ2-1; weak D call: TRBD2 (5 bases). The V and J ends lost 7 bases and 4 bases respectively, with 17 bases between them. The CDR3 is made up of 15 amino acids. Looked up from germline, CDR1 is SGHTA and CDR2 is FQGNSA. The CDR3 DNA follows: TGTGCCAGCATCTACCAGGCGGGTAGATACAATGAGCAGTTCTTC. Its protein product is CASIYQAGRYNEQFF.

This CDR3 reads CASSPLSRAKDEQFF. CDR3 DNA sequence: TGTGCCAGCAGCCCGTTGTCGAGGGCTAAGGATGAGCAGTTCTTC. This chain joins TRBV14 and TRBJ2-7; maybe TRBD2 (5 bases). The J call may be wrong; the DNA end is better matched by TRBJ2-1. This CDR3 comprises 15 residues. Germline CDR1 SGHDN, CDR2 FVKESK.

The gene calls are TRBV6-5 and TRBJ1-4, with D hard to call. The length of the CDR3 is 15 residues. V shed 0 bases and J shed 4 bases, with 9 bases lying between them. CDR1 is MNHEY and CDR2 is SVGAGI in the germline V gene. The CDR3 region is CASSYSSRNNEKLFF. The DNA for the CDR3 is TGTGCCAGCAGTTACTCGAGTCGAAATAATGAAAAACTGTTTTTT.

The chain recombines TRBV6-6 with TRBJ1-5; TRBD1 agrees at 11 bases. The CDR3 extends over 16 amino acids. V was pared by 2 bases and J by 5 bases, with 5 bases of the junction left unmatched. Germline values: CDR1 MNHNY, CDR2 SVGAGI (reference sequence). Here the CDR3 DNA reads TGTGCCAGCAGTTACACCGGGACAGGGGGTTATCAGCCCCAGCATTTT. Residues: CASSYTGTGGYQPQHF.

This clonotype was recorded a few times. CDR3 sequence reads: CASSPTSGGTSTDTQYF. The CDR3 bases are TGTGCCAGCTCACCGACTAGCGGGGGGACTAGCACAGATACGCAGTATTTT. The gene calls are TRBV18 and TRBJ2-3; 13 positions match TRBD2. Germline V gene sequence: CDR1 KGHSH, CDR2 LQKENI. The CDR3 has 17 residues. Losses at the gene ends were 3 bases for V and 0 bases for J; bases not matched to a gene: 3.

A few counts support this clonotype. V usage is TRBV7-9 and J usage is TRBJ2-7; possible D gene TRBD1, 6 bases. This CDR3 contains 13 residues. Trimming removed 2 bases at V and 6 bases at J, with 11 bases between. Germline V CDR1 and CDR2: SEHNR, FQNEAQ (reference sequence). This CDR3 is CASSLRGSSEQYV. DNA for the CDR3: TGTGCCAGCAGCTTAAGGGGGTCGAGCGAGCAGTACGTC.

This clonotype has just a few counts. V usage is TRBV10-3 and J usage is TRBJ2-3, with 11 bases aligning to TRBD1. The CDR3 has 14 amino acids. The V gene's germline CDR1 is ENHRY and CDR2 SYGVKD. J was trimmed by 4 bases and V by 9 bases; bases with no gene match: 6. CDR3 nucleotides: TGTGCCATTAGCCGGGACAGGGGGTCAGATACGCAGTATTTT. Its protein product is CAISRDRGSDTQYF.

This clonotype was counted many times. The chain joins TRBV2 to TRBJ2-7; 10 positions agree with TRBD2. With V trimmed by 8 bases and J by 7 bases, 14 bases remained unmatched. Germline CDR1 is SNHLY and CDR2 is FYNNEI. The CDR3 has 15 amino acids. The CDR3 spells CASALSGLAFLEQYV. The CDR3 bases are TGTGCCAGCGCGCTATCGGGACTAGCGTTCCTTGAGCAGTACGTC.

This clonotype was detected ten times or more. V gene TRBV6-1 combines with J gene TRBJ2-1, with unresolved D. Trimming removed 5 bases from V and 6 bases from J, with 11 bases in between. CDR3 size: 13 residues. Germline CDR1 MNHNS, CDR2 SASEGT. CDR3 nucleotides: TGTGCCAGCAGTAGTCAGTTCGTCAATGAGCAGTTCTTC. Encoded protein: CASSSQFVNEQFF.

This clonotype turned up a few times. J is TRBJ2-2 and V is TRBV6-2 or TRBV6-3; 7 positions agree with TRBD1. Trimming cost V 0 bases and J 1 base; bases outside gene matches: 5. Germline CDR1 and CDR2: MNHEY and SVGEGT. The CDR3 is 17 amino acids. The CDR3 nucleotides are TGTGCCAGCAGTTACTCACAGGGGACCCTGAACACCGGGGAGCTGTTTTTT. Its translation: CASSYSQGTLNTGELFF.

This clonotype showed up just a few times. This chain joins TRBV12-3 or TRBV12-4 and TRBJ2-3, with a tentative D call TRBD1 (6 bases). The CDR3 is 14 amino acids. Trimming took off 5 bases at V and 3 bases at J, with 12 bases between the two ends. In DNA, the CDR3 is TGTGCCAGCAGTAAGGACAGTTGGACAGATACGCAGTATTTT. Translating it yields CASSKDSWTDTQYF.

The rearrangement uses TRBV12-3 or TRBV12-4 and TRBJ1-2; tentatively, D is TRBD1 (5 bases). The CDR3 runs to 14 residues. Between the trimmed V and J ends, which lost 1 base and 8 bases, there was a span of 14 bases. CDR3 amino acids: CASSLVGTPRGYTF. The CDR3 region has the DNA TGTGCCAGCAGTTTAGTCGGGACCCCAAGGGGCTACACCTTC.

This clonotype turned up a few times. One base away lies a much larger clone, so this may be a sequencing read error. Because it lacks the conserved phenylalanine or tryptophan at the end, this CDR3 is likely a read error. The J gene is TRBJ1-2, the V gene TRBV27; 7 bases fit TRBD1. V lost 6 bases to trimming and J lost 3 bases; unmatched junction nucleotides: 4. The CDR3 extends over 13 amino acids. From germline, CDR1 is MNHEY and CDR2 SMNVEV (reference sequence). The chain's CDR3 is CASSPQGHYGYTL. Written as DNA, the CDR3 is TGTGCCAGCAGCCCACAGGGGCACTATGGCTACACCCTC.

In its sample, this clonotype was seen a few times. The chain uses TRBV11-1 and TRBJ2-3; the match to TRBD2 covers 10 bases. Germline loops: CDR1 SGHAT, CDR2 FQDESV (reference sequence). This CDR3 comprises 18 residues. Trimming at V came to 3 bases and at J to 1 base, leaving 10 bases not matched to a gene. The CDR3 nucleotides read TGTGCCAGCAGCTTCACCTTAGCTAGCGGGAGTGGCACAGATACGCAGTATTTT. This gives the protein CASSFTLASGSGTDTQYF.

This clonotype was seen a handful of times. This chain connects TRBV5-1 to TRBJ2-3, with 7 bases identical to TRBD2. CDR1 SGHRS and CDR2 YFSETQ come from the germline V gene. J was trimmed by 5 bases and V by 4 bases; bases with no gene match: 4. This CDR3 is 13 amino acids long. CDR3 sequence (DNA): TGCGCCAGCAGCATGGCGGGAGAAGATACGCAGTATTTT. Protein sequence: CASSMAGEDTQYF.

A few counts support this clonotype. The chain carries TRBV20-1 and TRBJ2-3; D remains unclear. V was pared by 0 bases and J by 0 bases, with 13 bases between. There are 16 residues in the CDR3. Looked up from germline, CDR1 is DFQATT and CDR2 is SNEGSKA (reference sequence). Written as DNA, the CDR3 is TGCAGTGCTAGAGATCTTGAGGCATATAGCACAGATACGCAGTATTTT. It specifies CSARDLEAYSTDTQYF.

This clonotype has only a few counts. The rearrangement links TRBV20-1 to TRBJ2-1, with 11 bases matching TRBD2. Per germline, CDR1 DFQATT and CDR2 SNEGSKA (reference sequence). The ends lost 0 bases at V and 0 bases at J; junction bases unmatched: 7. The CDR3 is 18 amino acids. CDR3 coding DNA: TGCAGTGCTAGAGATCGGGCTAGCGGGGGGAGCTCCTACAATGAGCAGTTCTTC. This codes for CSARDRASGGSSYNEQFF.

The chain joins TRBV20-1 to TRBJ1-2; D is uncertain. V was trimmed by 6 bases and J by 7 bases, leaving 12 bases between them. Per the germline V gene, CDR1 is DFQATT and CDR2 is SNEGSKA (reference sequence). CDR3 length: 11 residues. The CDR3 loop reads CSAYLGGGYTF. The CDR3 nucleotides read TGCAGTGCCTACCTCGGCGGTGGCTACACCTTC.

This clonotype appeared many times. The V gene is TRBV7-9, the J gene TRBJ2-1; TRBD2 matches 10 bases. Unmatched junction bases numbered 14, after V lost 8 bases and J lost 7 bases. The germline V gene has CDR1 SEHNR and CDR2 FQNEAQ (reference sequence). The length of the CDR3 is 16 residues. This CDR3 is CASGDVASGRVNEQFF. Written as DNA, the CDR3 is TGTGCCAGCGGCGATGTGGCTAGCGGGAGAGTTAATGAGCAGTTCTTC.

The chain recombines TRBV15 with TRBJ1-4, with TRBD1 matching 9 bases. Germline CDR1 reads LNHNV; CDR2 reads YYDKDF (reference sequence). V lost 1 base and J lost 9; bases outside the gene matches: 3. This CDR3 has 14 amino acids. CDR3 protein: CATSRGQGEKKLFF. In DNA form, the CDR3 reads TGTGCCACCAGCAGAGGACAGGGGGAGAAAAAACTGTTTTTT.

The count of this clonotype is one. The V call is TRBV20-1, the J call TRBJ1-4; D remains unclear. This CDR3 comprises 13 residues. Germline CDR1 DFQATT, CDR2 SNEGSKA (reference sequence). Trimming cost V 5 bases and J 0 bases, with 7 bases left between them. The CDR3 DNA follows: TGCAGTGCTTTCAATGCAACTAATGAAAAACTGTTTTTT. Amino acid sequence: CSAFNATNEKLFF.

This clonotype was seen more than once but under ten times. The chain couples TRBV15 to TRBJ2-3, with D uncertain. The germline V and J ends were trimmed by 3 bases and 1 base, with 8 bases remaining between them. Germline assignment: CDR1 LNHNV and CDR2 YYDKDF (reference sequence). This CDR3 is 14 amino acids long. DNA for the CDR3: TGTGCCACCAGCAGGGCCGACGGCACAGATACGCAGTATTTT. It translates to CATSRADGTDTQYF.

This clonotype has just a few counts. The CDR3 reads CASSHKSNTEAFF. The CDR3 nucleotides read TGTGCCAGCAGCCACAAATCTAACACTGAAGCTTTCTTT. The chain employs TRBV3-1 and TRBJ1-1; no clear D gene. V was pared by 3 bases and J by 2 bases, with 7 bases between. CDR3 size: 13 residues. CDR1 is LGHDT, CDR2 YNNKEL, per germline (reference sequence).

This clonotype occurred many times. The chain employs TRBV6-5 and TRBJ1-2; D not certain. This CDR3 is 13 amino acids long. The ends were cut back, 0 bases at V and 5 bases at J, with 7 bases in the middle. Germline CDR1 reads MNHEY; CDR2 reads SVGAGI. The CDR3 loop is CASSYSPQYGYTF. In nucleotides, the CDR3 is TGTGCCAGCAGTTACTCGCCTCAGTATGGCTACACCTTC.

The V gene is TRBV6-5, the J gene TRBJ1-6; D unresolved. Looked up from germline, CDR1 is MNHEY and CDR2 is SVGAGI. CDR3 length: 15 amino acids. The V end lost 4 bases, the J end lost 9 bases, and 16 bases lay between the germline ends. The CDR3 nucleotides read TGTGCCAGCAGTTCCAGGCCCGCCGGAGGTTCACCCCTCCACTTT. Translating gives CASSSRPAGGSPLHF.